Listed here are 2 T cell receptor beta chains from one sample, sequenced in a study of graft-versus-host responses after intestinal transplantation. These receptors' antigens are unknown. TCRdb's table, derived via immunoSEQ multiplex PCR, lists solely in-frame clones and lacks some. The repertoire holds more than 70,000 clones, with approximately 78% as singletons. This specimen consisted of unstimulated CD4+ T cells sorted from spleen or lymph node cells, obtained before intestinal transplant. The receptors were gathered from a human donor who received an intestinal transplant.

This sequence joins TRBV28 and TRBJ2-3, with a possible D match to TRBD1 (5 bases). The CDR3 runs to 12 residues. The germline gives CDR1 MDHEN, CDR2 SYDVKM. The germline V and J ends were trimmed by 3 bases and 6 bases, with 7 bases remaining between them. CDR3 nucleotide sequence: TGTGCCAGCAGTTTGTGGGGCGATACGCAGTATTTT. Protein: CASSLWGDTQYF.

The V call is TRBV30, the J call TRBJ1-4; D is possibly TRBD1 (5 bases). The CDR3 sequence is 16 residues long. CDR1 and CDR2 from the germline V gene are GTSNPN and SVGIG (reference sequence). V was trimmed by 0 bases and J by 8 bases, leaving 19 bases between them. The CDR3 DNA is TGTGCCTGGAGTGTTTTTGGGAGGGGATTAGAGGAAAAACTGTTTTTT. This sequence encodes CAWSVFGRGLEEKLFF.